This T cell receptor (beta chain) was obtained from a study of blood T cell repertoires in COVID-19. Study-wide context: The analysed material was cDNA or gDNA that came from T cells, B-cell-depleted T cells, or PBMCs.

This clone has more than one count but fewer than ten. Per germline, CDR1 SGDLS and CDR2 YYNGEE. V shed 4 bases and J 0 bases; nucleotides not matched to a gene: 11. The CDR3 contains 18 residues. How the authors handled the data: Amplification from reference gene primers served as the basis for estimated nucleated cell counts. The table came from immunoSEQ multiplex PCR; TCRdb's copy has only in-frame clones and leaves some out. That table gives V, J and clone size, and the DNA gave D and trimming. The sample gives under 95,000 clones, roughly 85% of which show up once; under 55% is in the top ten. V gene TRBV9 combines with J gene TRBJ1-1, with 11 bases fitting TRBD1. Sequencing used peripheral blood. The TCR sequence derives from a human donor in a cohort sampled during active COVID-19. In DNA, the CDR3 is TGTGCCAGCAGCATGAGTTGGACAGGGGGCAGGGTGAACACTGAAGCTTTCTTT. Translation gives CASSMSWTGGRVNTEAFF.